The following is a T cell receptor (beta chain) sequence with its context. The antigen is undetermined. The entry originates in a study of OX40 agonist ivuxolimab in advanced cancers. The wider study: Melanoma, hepatocellular carcinoma, head and neck or renal cell cancer occurred in dose-escalation patients. Study-level results: Doses of 0.1 to 3.0 mg/kg were accompanied by clonal expansion of CD4+ and CD8+ blood T cells by week 6.

This CDR3 has 10 residues. Germline CDR1 and CDR2: DFQATT and SNEGSKA (reference sequence). Trimming removed 5 bases from V and 11 bases from J, with 12 bases in between. The data were produced by immunoSEQ multiplex PCR, yet TCRdb's version contains in-frame clones alone and is incomplete. The table includes more than 75,000 clones, over 75% detected once. This chain uses TRBV20-1 with TRBJ2-5, with D perhaps being TRBD1 or TRBD2 (5 bases each). Source: CD4+ or CD8+ T cells sorted from blood, taken in a trial of the OX40 agonist ivuxolimab. The receptor comes from an adult with an advanced solid tumor such as melanoma, head and neck, liver or kidney cancer. CDR3: CSAGRDRQYF. The CDR3, as DNA: TGCAGTGCTGGCCGGGACCGTCAGTACTTC.